This T cell receptor (beta chain) was recorded in a study of cytomegalovirus exposure and HLA in healthy donors. The repertoire was sequenced with immunoSEQ multiplex PCR; TCRdb's copy has only in-frame clones and lacks some. The sample has 100,000 or so clones; 85% are singletons. Remarks on this clone: No antigen is known for it.

This CDR3 spans 14 amino acids. Per germline, CDR1 KGHSH and CDR2 LQKENI. V was trimmed by 2 bases and J by 5 bases, leaving 10 bases between them. Study-wide findings and caveats: Generally TCR sequences proved uncommon, though certain public TCRs appeared in numerous donors. The authors listed some 160 TCR beta chains as cytomegalovirus-associated. Subsequent analysis revealed that first-cohort TCR clusters tended to co-occur in the approximately 120 validation repertoires.

This chain links TRBV18 with TRBJ2-1; the D gene is possibly TRBD2 (6 bases). The source of this sequence is a man in his late teens or twenties in good health and CMV-seropositive. Sequences were obtained from PBMCs. This chain's CDR3 is CASSPVSGHNEQFF. The DNA of the CDR3 is TGTGCCAGCTCACCAGTTAGCGGCCACAATGAGCAGTTCTTC.